This record concerns one T cell receptor beta chain sequence. Enrollment of patients from Seattle took place during active infection, with longitudinal follow-up. The sample comes from a study of blood T cell repertoires in COVID-19. Study context: T cells, B-cell-depleted T cells, or PBMCs supplied cDNA or gDNA.

V was shortened by 5 bases and J by 6 bases, with 14 bases between the two germline ends. Germline V gene lookup returns CDR1 KGHSH and CDR2 LQKENI. The CDR3 contains 15 residues. Produced via immunoSEQ multiplex PCR; TCRdb's table is partial and in-frame only. The sample has about 350,000 clones, roughly nine tenths seen once. The clonotype was recovered from a woman aged 55 to 70 with COVID-19, enrolled during active disease. This rearrangement joins TRBV18 to TRBJ1-6, with a weak D call TRBD1 (6 bases). The sequencing input was peripheral blood. The CDR3 loop is CASSDFQGSNSPLHF. In DNA, the CDR3 is TGTGCCAGCTCAGACTTCCAGGGGAGTAATTCACCCCTCCACTTT.